These 5 T cell receptor beta chains were sequenced from one sample in a study of cytomegalovirus exposure and HLA in healthy donors. 13 Jbeta primers and 60 Vbeta primers were used for the PCR. Libraries were prepared by immunoSEQ multiplex PCR; TCRdb keeps only in-frame clonotypes and omits some of them. The data show about 160,000 clones, about three quarters seen once. The sequencing sample was made of PBMCs. These receptors were collected from a woman aged 30 to 39 in good health and CMV-seronegative.

The V and J genes are TRBV6-1 and TRBJ2-5; 11 nucleotides match TRBD2. Trimming cost V 3 bases and J 0 bases; bases outside gene matches: 6. The germline CDR1 and CDR2 sequences are MNHNS and SASEGT. The CDR3 spans 17 residues. The CDR3 is CASSEGKTSGDQETQYF. In DNA form, the CDR3 reads TGTGCCAGCAGTGAGGGGAAGACTAGCGGGGACCAAGAGACCCAGTACTTC.

This clone was observed a handful of times. V usage is TRBV28 and J usage is TRBJ2-3; D may be TRBD2 (5 bases). CDR1 is MDHEN and CDR2 is SYDVKM in the germline V gene. Trimming shortened V by 3 bases and J by 11 bases, and 21 bases separated the two germline ends. This CDR3 contains 15 residues. The CDR3 nucleotides read TGTGCCAGCAGTTTCAGGAAAGTCGGGGTGATTATGCAGTATTTT. Protein product: CASSFRKVGVIMQYF.

This chain joins TRBV29-1 and TRBJ2-5; TRBD1 matches at 7 bases. With V trimmed by 4 bases and J by 5 bases, 7 bases remained unmatched. Germline CDR1 SQVTM, CDR2 ANQGSEA. The CDR3 is 13 amino acids. In DNA, the CDR3 is TGCAGCGTTGCGACAGGGATTCAGGAGACCCAGTACTTC. Translation gives CSVATGIQETQYF.

J is TRBJ2-7 and V is TRBV7-9, with 9 bases identical to TRBD1. This CDR3 has 19 amino acids. Germline assignment: CDR1 SEHNR and CDR2 FQNEAQ (reference sequence). V trimming: 5 bases; J trimming: 2 bases; junction bases outside the gene matches: 19. Here the CDR3 reads CASSPQGDRALTAPYEQYF. CDR3 DNA sequence: TGTGCCAGCAGCCCCCAGGGGGACAGGGCATTAACAGCCCCCTACGAGCAGTACTTC.

This chain connects TRBV5-1 to TRBJ2-7; D possibly corresponds to TRBD2 (5 bases). The V and J ends lost 2 bases and 3 bases respectively, with 9 bases between them. Per the germline V gene, CDR1 is SGHRS and CDR2 is YFSETQ. CDR3 size: 13 residues. The CDR3, as DNA: TGCGCCAGCAGCTTTAACGGACTCTACGAGCAGTACTTC. Translation: CASSFNGLYEQYF.